This T cell receptor (beta chain) was sequenced during a study of CD8+CD57+ T cells in acquired aplastic anemia. This clonotype occurred many times. Its antigen is not identified. Genomic DNA, the template, was used for profiling of the TCR beta VDJ and CDR3. TCRdb ran MiXCR on the reads and lists one entry per CDR3 protein. The sample holds approximately 300,000 distinct CDR3 sequences; about 50% are singletons and the top ten take around 1.3%. Study-wide points: Controls and patients did not differ significantly in CD8+ Simpson's diversity.

Whoever was chosen for sequencing had shown CD8+CD57+ cell expansion by flow cytometry. Germline CDR1 SNHLY, CDR2 FYNNEI. The CDR3 has 16 amino acids. The J segment lost 4 bases and the V segment lost 9 bases, leaving 10 bases of the junction unmatched. V is TRBV2 and J is TRBJ2-1; 12 nucleotides agree with TRBD2. This clonotype originated in a human donor with aplastic anemia. Sample: sorted CD4+, CD8+, or CD8+CD57+ T cells (not recorded which) from PBMCs. Here the CDR3 DNA reads TGTGCCAGGGAAAAGACTAGCGGGAGTGTTTACAATGAGCAGTTCTTC. Protein sequence: CAREKTSGSVYNEQFF.